Reported below is one T cell receptor beta chain. The V gene end was trimmed by 2 bases and the J gene end by 6 bases; junction bases not matched to a gene: 0. The CDR3 has 14 amino acids. Germline lookup yields CDR1 ENHRY and CDR2 SYGVKD. The record originates from a study of blood T cell repertoires in COVID-19. TCRdb's table, derived via immunoSEQ multiplex PCR, lists solely in-frame clones and lacks some. Of approximately 120,000 clones listed, about 85% are singletons. The material sequenced was peripheral blood. This sequence originates from a man aged 55 to 69 with acute or convalescent COVID-19. The genes are TRBV10-3 and TRBJ1-5, with TRBD1 matching 11 bases. The CDR3 DNA sequence: TGTGCCATCAGTGAGGGGACAGGGGGTCAGCCCCAGCATTTT. This translates into CAISEGTGGQPQHF.